A selection of T cell receptor beta chains follows, all from one sample in a study of OX40 agonist ivuxolimab in advanced cancers. Profiled with immunoSEQ multiplex PCR; TCRdb holds only in-frame clones, not every one. This sample has tens of thousands of clones, with approximately 86% found just once. The input for sequencing was CD4+ or CD8+ T cells sorted from blood, taken in a trial of the OX40 agonist ivuxolimab. The receptors were sampled from an adult with an advanced solid tumor such as melanoma, head and neck, liver or kidney cancer. CDR3s include the opening cysteine and the closing phenylalanine or tryptophan. The D gene is left open where the match is weak. Size tells how often a clone was seen (once, few, many) or the class of an expanded clone, and some rows leave it out.

d_call j_call clone_size v_call cdr3_aa cdr3_nt
- TRBJ1-2 - TRBV28 CASSSGGLGYTF TGTGCCAGCAGTTCGGGGGGTCTTGGCTACACCTTC
- TRBJ1-5 - TRBV28 CASIGFSASRSSNQPQHF TGTGCCAGCATTGGGTTTTCGGCTTCCCGGAGTAGCAATCAGCCCCAGCATTTT
- TRBJ1-1 - TRBV5-4 CASSSGAMNTEAFF TGTGCCAGCAGCTCGGGGGCGATGAACACTGAAGCTTTCTTT
- TRBJ1-4 - TRBV6-1 CASCTGSNEKLFF TGTGCCAGCTGTACAGGGTCCAATGAAAAACTGTTTTTT
- TRBJ1-2 - TRBV7-8 CASSLVQGRGYTF TGTGCCAGCAGCTTAGTCCAGGGACGCGGCTACACCTTC
- TRBJ2-2 - TRBV9 CASSVRETGELFF TGTGCCAGCAGCGTCCGTGAAACCGGGGAGCTGTTTTTT
- TRBJ1-2 - TRBV18 CASSPGGSPLYGYTF TGTGCCAGCTCACCAGGGGGCAGCCCTCTCTATGGCTACACCTTC
- TRBJ2-4 - TRBV5-1 CASSEQVAKNIQYF TGCGCCAGCAGCGAACAGGTAGCCAAAAACATTCAGTACTTC
- TRBJ1-1 - TRBV6-1 CASSEWVNTEAFF TGTGCCAGCAGTGAATGGGTTAACACTGAAGCTTTCTTT
- TRBJ2-2 - TRBV30 CAWNRNGELFF TGTGCCTGGAACAGGAACGGGGAGCTGTTTTTT
TRBD2 TRBJ2-1 - TRBV10-3 CAISRLAGPNEQFF TGTGCCATCAGCCGACTAGCGGGACCCAATGAGCAGTTCTTC
TRBD1 TRBJ1-2 - TRBV6-5 CASNRRTGLYGYTF TGTGCCAGCAACCGTAGGACAGGCCTATATGGCTACACCTTC
TRBD1 TRBJ2-5 - TRBV5-6 CASSPRTGGETQYF TGTGCCAGCAGCCCAAGGACAGGGGGAGAGACCCAGTACTTC
- TRBJ1-1 - TRBV5-4 CASSLASGPTTEAFF TGTGCCAGCAGCTTGGCCTCGGGACCCACCACTGAAGCTTTCTTT
- TRBJ2-3 - TRBV29-1 CSVEFRVGSGRGTDTQYF TGCAGCGTTGAATTTAGGGTCGGGTCGGGCCGGGGCACAGATACGCAGTATTTT
- TRBJ1-4 - TRBV7-2 CASSAAGHNEKLFF TGTGCCAGCAGCGCGGCAGGTCATAATGAAAAACTGTTTTTT
TRBD2 TRBJ2-5 - TRBV7-2 CASSLGQSSGLQETQYF TGTGCCAGCAGCCTCGGACAGTCTAGCGGGCTCCAAGAGACCCAGTACTTC
- TRBJ2-5 - TRBV4-3 CASSRDPYVRGQETQYF TGCGCCAGCAGCCGAGACCCCTACGTCCGCGGACAAGAGACCCAGTACTTC
- TRBJ1-1 - TRBV7-3 CASSPGVLRTEAFF TGTGCCAGCAGCCCTGGTGTTTTGAGGACTGAAGCTTTCTTT
TRBD2 TRBJ2-1 - TRBV19 CASGLDNEQFF TGTGCCAGCGGACTAGACAATGAGCAGTTCTTC
- TRBJ1-2 once TRBV10-3 CAISVSRENYGYTF TGTGCCATCAGTGTATCTCGGGAAAACTATGGCTACACCTTC
- TRBJ1-4 - TRBV5-1 CASSLRGQTEKLFF TGCGCCAGCAGCTTGCGGGGGCAAACGGAAAAACTGTTTTTT
- TRBJ2-7 - TRBV19 CASSTRVRTNSYEQYF TGTGCCAGTAGTACCCGCGTTCGGACTAACTCCTACGAGCAGTACTTC
TRBD2 TRBJ2-3 - TRBV6-4 CASSDSATSGRATQYF TGTGCCAGCAGTGACTCGGCAACTAGCGGGAGGGCTACGCAGTATTTT
TRBD2 TRBJ2-1 - TRBV5-1 CASSLGGTSGRPYNEQFF TGCGCCAGCAGCTTGGGAGGGACTAGCGGGAGGCCCTACAATGAGCAGTTCTTC
TRBD1 TRBJ1-6 - TRBV28 CASNTTPGQGFSPLHF TGTGCCAGCAATACAACCCCGGGACAGGGTTTTTCACCCCTCCACTTT
- TRBJ2-2 once TRBV29-1 CSVGPQGGELFF TGCAGCGTGGGCCCCCAGGGGGGGGAGCTGTTTTTT
- TRBJ2-2 - TRBV5-1 CASSFLQGNTGELFF TGCGCCAGCAGCTTTTTGCAGGGCAACACCGGGGAGCTGTTTTTT
- TRBJ2-7 - TRBV28 CASSLFALGAYEQYF TGTGCCAGCAGTTTATTTGCTCTGGGCGCCTACGAGCAGTACTTC